This TCR beta chain comes out of a study of blood T cells in healthy people across ages. The germline V gene has CDR1 SQVTM and CDR2 ANQGSEA. The V gene end was trimmed by 4 bases and the J gene end by 10 bases; junction bases not matched to a gene: 17. The CDR3 contains 16 residues. A second PCR of 7 to 11 cycles used a sample-barcoded 5' primer and a J-beta primer mix. TCRdb re-called the 5' RACE reads with MiXCR, one entry per CDR3 protein. The repertoire includes around 1,900,000 distinct CDR3 sequences, 39% of them detected once, and 23% sits in the top ten. This TCR derives from a human donor in good health. The genes are TRBV29-1 and TRBJ2-1, with TRBD2 matching over 9 bases. Sample: blood. The CDR3 reads CSVARTSGGPGKEQFF. The CDR3, as DNA: TGCAGCGTTGCGCGAACGAGCGGGGGGCCGGGGAAGGAGCAGTTCTTC.